This TCR beta chain was recovered during a study of shared clonotypes between healthy human individuals. The study's findings and limits: Some naive CD4 clonotypes, about 5.5%, turned up in common across a handful of donors. Rarefaction demonstrated incomplete sorted-subset sequencing despite large depth.

Per the germline V gene, CDR1 is PRHDT and CDR2 is FYEKMQ (reference sequence). There are 14 residues in the CDR3. Trimming cost V 5 bases and J 6 bases; bases outside gene matches: 10. All donors were healthy HIV-negative adults lacking recent acute infections or vaccinations. All participating donors were Caucasian adults from Nashville, Tennessee. Assay used: immunoSEQ multiplex PCR; TCRdb lists only in-frame clones, some missing. The sample includes 550,000 to 850,000 clones, about 74% of them seen just once. In the case of this clone: Its target is not known.

Sequences were obtained from memory CD4+ T cells sorted from blood. Described subset: CD45RA-negative fraction. This receptor was identified in a woman aged 30 to 39 in good health. V and J are TRBV13 and TRBJ2-7; 7 positions match TRBD1. CDR3 DNA sequence: TGTGCCAGCAGCCCACGACAGGGAAGTATCGAGCAGTACTTC. Its translation: CASSPRQGSIEQYF.